The 22 T cell receptor beta chains below were found in one sample sequenced in a study of blood T cells in healthy people across ages. Then a second PCR, running about 6 to 11 cycles, was carried out with a sample-barcoded 5' primer and a J-beta primer mix. TCRdb passed the 5' RACE reads through MiXCR, listing each CDR3 protein once. The table records about 1.4 million distinct CDR3 sequences, approximately 59% of them present only once. The sequencing sample was made of blood. The receptors shown here come from a man between 18 and 29 years old in good health.

The V gene is TRBV6-2 or TRBV6-3, the J gene TRBJ1-1; D is unclear. The ends were cut back, 7 bases at V and 3 bases at J, with 12 bases in the middle. The CDR3 contains 13 residues. The germline gives CDR1 MNHEY, CDR2 SVGEGT. In DNA, the CDR3 is TGTGCCAGCACCCCTTTGAGGGACACTGAAGCTTTCTTT. It specifies CASTPLRDTEAFF.

The CDR3 DNA sequence: TGCAGCGTTACATCCCCGCGGGGAGCGAGGGAGCAGTACTTC. It encodes CSVTSPRGAREQYF. V gene TRBV29-1 combines with J gene TRBJ2-4; TRBD2 is a possible D gene (6 bases). The CDR3 has 14 amino acids. Per germline, CDR1 SQVTM and CDR2 ANQGSEA. V lost 5 bases and J 13 bases, leaving 24 bases between the germline ends.

The chain recombines TRBV29-1 with TRBJ1-2; 12 bases map to TRBD1. The CDR3 length is 15 residues. The V gene end was trimmed by 6 bases and the J gene end by 4 bases; junction bases not matched to a gene: 9. The V gene's germline CDR1 is SQVTM and CDR2 ANQGSEA. In DNA form, the CDR3 reads TGCAGCGTCTCAGGGACAGGGGGCGCGGGCTATGGCTACACCTTC. Translated: CSVSGTGGAGYGYTF.

The chain combines TRBV11-2 with TRBJ2-5; either TRBD1 or TRBD2 may fit D (5 bases each). The V and J ends lost 3 bases and 2 bases respectively, with 13 bases between them. Germline lookup yields CDR1 SGHAT and CDR2 FQNNGV. This CDR3 has 15 amino acids. CDR3 in amino acids: CASSFRAGEQETQYF. The CDR3 DNA reads as TGTGCCAGCAGCTTCAGGGCGGGCGAGCAAGAGACCCAGTACTTC.

This chain connects TRBV7-2 to TRBJ2-7, with 7 bases lining up with TRBD2. Trimming cost V 2 bases and J 5 bases; bases outside gene matches: 9. Germline loops: CDR1 SGHTA, CDR2 FQGNSA. The CDR3 is 15 residues long. Written as DNA, the CDR3 is TGTGCCAGCAGCTTATTGGGACTACGAACGGACGAGCAGTACTTC. Translation: CASSLLGLRTDEQYF.

The chain is built from TRBV6-6 and TRBJ2-7; TRBD2 aligns across 11 bases. CDR3 size: 15 residues. Germline V gene sequence: CDR1 MNHNY, CDR2 SVGAGI (reference sequence). The J segment lost 3 bases and the V segment lost 6 bases, leaving 7 bases of the junction unmatched. The CDR3 DNA reads TGTGCCAGCAGGCTCCTAGCGGGAGGCGACTACGAGCAGTACTTC. Protein product: CASRLLAGGDYEQYF.

V gene TRBV6-2 or TRBV6-3 combines with J gene TRBJ1-2; D uncertain. Germline assignment: CDR1 MNHEY and CDR2 SVGEGT. The CDR3 runs to 13 residues. V lost 4 bases and J 7 bases, leaving 13 bases between the germline ends. The CDR3: CASSWAVLGGYTF. The CDR3 DNA follows: TGTGCCAGCAGTTGGGCGGTTCTCGGTGGCTACACCTTC.

There are a few counts of this clonotype. The chain links TRBV5-1 to TRBJ2-1; the match to TRBD2 covers 16 bases. This CDR3 comprises 17 residues. V gave up 5 bases and J gave up 7 bases; unmatched junction bases: 9. Germline CDR1 SGHRS, CDR2 YFSETQ. CDR3 sequence reads: CASRPGTSGRAQNEQFF. Here the CDR3 DNA reads TGCGCCAGCAGACCCGGGACTAGCGGGAGGGCCCAGAATGAGCAGTTCTTC.

V and J are TRBV24-1 and TRBJ2-2, with TRBD1 as a possible D gene (5 bases). This CDR3 is built from 13 residues. From germline, CDR1 is KGHDR and CDR2 SFDVKD. Trimming cost V 4 bases and J 8 bases, with 10 bases left between them. The CDR3 bases are TGTGCCACCAGTGAACCAAACAGGGGGGAGCTGTTTTTT. It encodes CATSEPNRGELFF.

The chain employs TRBV29-1 and TRBJ1-2; 8 nucleotides agree with TRBD1. The CDR3 length is 12 residues. J lost 5 bases, V lost 5 bases, and 4 bases had no gene match. The germline CDR1 and CDR2 sequences are SQVTM and ANQGSEA. CDR3 DNA: TGCAGCGTTTCAGGGGGCCTATATGGCTACACCTTC. It specifies CSVSGGLYGYTF.

In DNA form, the CDR3 reads TGTGCCAGCAGTGACCCATTAGACAGGGGCCTCGGGAATGAGCAGTTCTTC. This codes for CASSDPLDRGLGNEQFF. The gene calls are TRBV2 and TRBJ2-1; 8 bases line up with TRBD1. This CDR3 is built from 17 residues. Germline V lookup: CDR1 SNHLY, CDR2 FYNNEI. The ends lost 3 bases at V and 7 bases at J; junction bases unmatched: 14.

At least ten counts were recorded for this clonotype. Relative to the germline gene, one junction end is altered; a read error may explain this. V usage is TRBV12-3 or TRBV12-4 and J usage is TRBJ1-1, with D possibly TRBD1 on 5 matching bases. The CDR3 runs 13 residues. DNA for the CDR3: TGTGCCAGCAGCTTAGGGGTGAACACTGAAGCTTTCTTT. Protein: CASSLGVNTEAFF.

J is TRBJ1-4 and V is TRBV12-3 or TRBV12-4, with no clear D. V was pared by 8 bases and J by 8 bases, with 18 bases between. This CDR3 is built from 14 residues. As DNA, the CDR3 is TGTGCCAGCGGCGAGGTTGGGTTGAACGAAAAACTGTTTTTT. Its protein product is CASGEVGLNEKLFF.

This clonotype has just a few counts. J is TRBJ2-1 and V is TRBV4-1, with TRBD2 as a possible D gene (6 bases). Germline CDR1 and CDR2: MGHRA and YSYEKL. V was shortened by 1 base and J by 2 bases, with 15 bases between the two germline ends. CDR3 length: 17 amino acids. The CDR3 DNA sequence: TGCGCCAGCAGCCAAGTCTACGGGAGCAGCACCTACAATGAGCAGTTCTTC. Translation gives CASSQVYGSSTYNEQFF.

The count of this clonotype is one. The gene calls are TRBV3-1 and TRBJ2-1; D might be TRBD2 (6 bases). From germline, CDR1 is LGHDT and CDR2 YNNKEL (reference sequence). The CDR3 is 16 residues long. The V gene lost 3 bases and the J gene lost 8 bases, with 20 bases spanning the gap. The DNA for the CDR3 is TGTGCCAGCAGCCAGGAGAGTACTCCGGGAGTTTATGAGCAGTTCTTC. Its protein is CASSQESTPGVYEQFF.

V usage is TRBV29-1 and J usage is TRBJ2-7; 8 nucleotides line up with TRBD2. The CDR3 consists of 12 residues. Trimming took 2 bases from V and 6 from J; bases not matched to a gene: 3. Germline lookup yields CDR1 SQVTM and CDR2 ANQGSEA. CDR3 protein: CSVELAGGEQYF. CDR3 bases: TGCAGCGTTGAACTGGCGGGGGGCGAGCAGTACTTC.

The genes are TRBV20-1 and TRBJ2-7; D gene ambiguous. The last part of the DNA fits TRBJ2-5 better; the J call may be wrong. Germline CDR1 and CDR2: DFQATT and SNEGSKA (reference sequence). The CDR3 spans 12 residues. This CDR3 is CSARGPTGTQYF. CDR3 bases: TGCAGTGCTAGAGGGCCGACGGGGACCCAGTACTTC.

The table lists this clonotype with a few counts. This chain links TRBV6-2 or TRBV6-3 with TRBJ1-5, with D uncertain. Germline V gene lookup returns CDR1 MNHEY and CDR2 SVGEGT. The CDR3 totals 15 residues. V was trimmed by 0 bases and J by 6 bases, leaving 12 bases between them. The chain's CDR3 is CASSYSSGVGQPQHF. CDR3 sequence (DNA): TGTGCCAGCAGTTACTCGTCAGGCGTTGGTCAGCCCCAGCATTTT.

The V gene is TRBV5-1, the J gene TRBJ2-1; D may be TRBD1 (5 bases). The germline V gene has CDR1 SGHRS and CDR2 YFSETQ. V was pared by 2 bases and J by 2 bases, with 11 bases between. The CDR3 loop spans 15 amino acids. Here the CDR3 reads CASSFEGETYNEQFF. The CDR3 region has the DNA TGCGCCAGCAGCTTCGAAGGGGAAACCTACAATGAGCAGTTCTTC.

The genes are TRBV4-1 and TRBJ2-4, with D possibly matching TRBD1 (5 bases). The J call may be mistaken, given a closer DNA end match to TRBJ2-7. The CDR3 is 15 amino acids. Germline V CDR1 and CDR2: MGHRA, YSYEKL. CDR3 nucleotide sequence: TGCGCCAGCAGCCAAGCTGGGGCAGGGACCTACGAGCAGTACTTC. Protein: CASSQAGAGTYEQYF.

The chain is built from TRBV20-1 and TRBJ2-3; TRBD2 matches at 7 bases. The CDR3 contains 15 residues. The germline gives CDR1 DFQATT, CDR2 SNEGSKA (reference sequence). The ends lost 5 bases at V and 2 bases at J; junction bases unmatched: 10. The DNA for the CDR3 is TGCAGTGCTGGGTTGCGGGACTACATCACAGATACGCAGTATTTT. Its translation: CSAGLRDYITDTQYF.

This chain uses TRBV25-1 with TRBJ2-1; D perhaps matches TRBD1 (5 bases). CDR1 and CDR2 from the germline V gene are MGHDK and SYGVNS. The CDR3 spans 12 residues. Deletions cut 3 bases from V and 13 bases from J, with 13 bases between. CDR3 sequence: CASSDGAPSQFF. Written as DNA, the CDR3 is TGTGCCAGCAGTGATGGGGCCCCATCACAGTTCTTC. Drawing the rest from reference TRBV25-1 and TRBJ2-1, the complete variable domain is EADIYQTPRYLVIGTGKKITLECSQTMGHDKMYWYQQDPGMELHLIHYSYGVNSTEKGDLSSESTVSRIRTEHFPLTLESARPSHTSQYLCASSDGAPSQFFGPGTRLTVL.